This T cell receptor (beta chain) came from a study of spatial heterogeneity in lung cancer. Study as a whole: Combinations of a unique TCR and a UMI were tallied in raw reads, and on average each appeared more than ten times.

By sample fraction, this clonotype is medium-sized. The target antigen is unknown. Since it is a stray read in a library aimed at alpha chains, this beta chain has a size that is not meaningful. Time point here: sample taken at primary tumor resection. The donors were more than 70 patients with non-small cell lung cancer that was early-stage and untreated. Trimming took 0 bases from V and 5 from J, leaving 7 bases between them. The CDR3 loop spans 13 amino acids. Germline V gene sequence: CDR1 SGDLS, CDR2 YYNGEE. One entry per CDR3 protein, called by TCRdb with MiXCR from the 5' RACE reads. This repertoire shows fewer than 6,500 distinct CDR3 sequences, roughly 7.1% found once; its top ten account for approximately 29%. The study, taken as a whole, reports: Tumor mutation counts were tracked by expanded intratumoral alpha and beta TCR counts.

The TCR sequence derives from a female donor with early-stage non-small cell lung cancer. The chain combines TRBV9 with TRBJ2-3; no firm D call. The sample in question was lung tumor tissue, obtained at surgery. CDR3 DNA: TGTGCCAGCAGCGTAGCGGATCAAGATACGCAGTATTTT. Translation gives CASSVADQDTQYF.